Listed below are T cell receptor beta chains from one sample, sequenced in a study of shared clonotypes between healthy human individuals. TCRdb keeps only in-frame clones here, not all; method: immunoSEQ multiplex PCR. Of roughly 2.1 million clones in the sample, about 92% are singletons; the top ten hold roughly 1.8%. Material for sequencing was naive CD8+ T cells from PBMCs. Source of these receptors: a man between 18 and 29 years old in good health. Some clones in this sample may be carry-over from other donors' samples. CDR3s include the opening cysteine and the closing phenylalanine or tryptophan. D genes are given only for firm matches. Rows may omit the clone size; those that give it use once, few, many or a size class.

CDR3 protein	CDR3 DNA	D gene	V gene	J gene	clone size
CASSLTNQPQHF	TGTGCCAGCAGCCTAACCAATCAGCCCCAGCATTTT	-	TRBV7-9	TRBJ1-5	-
CASSLGAGGINEQFF	TGTGCCAGCAGCTTAGGAGCGGGAGGGATCAATGAGCAGTTCTTC	TRBD2	TRBV11-3	TRBJ2-1	-
CASSILSGRVYNEQFF	TGTGCCAGCAGCATCCTAAGCGGGAGGGTCTACAATGAGCAGTTCTTC	TRBD2	TRBV9	TRBJ2-1	-
CASSLSGANVELFF	TGTGCCAGCAGTTTATCGGGGGCGAACGTGGAGCTGTTTTTT	-	TRBV27	TRBJ2-2	-
CAISEQYEQYF	TGTGCCATCAGTGAGCAGTACGAGCAGTACTTC	-	TRBV10-3	TRBJ2-7	-
CASSLSGGRSYEQYF	TGTGCCAGCAGCTTATCAGGGGGCCGCTCCTACGAGCAGTACTTC	TRBD1	TRBV7-3	TRBJ2-7	-
CASSYDRISNYGYTF	TGTGCCAGCAGCTACGACAGGATCTCTAACTATGGCTACACCTTC	-	TRBV6-6	TRBJ1-2	-
CASSLGLVGYNEQFF	TGTGCCAGCAGCTTGGGGCTAGTGGGTTACAATGAGCAGTTCTTC	-	TRBV5-6	TRBJ2-1	-
CASSRLGQGVEKLFF	TGTGCCAGCAGCCGCCTGGGACAGGGGGTGGAAAAACTGTTTTTT	TRBD1	TRBV4-2	TRBJ1-4	-
CASSSRTSGRAGKNIQYF	TGTGCCAGCAGCTCAAGGACTAGCGGGAGGGCCGGCAAAAACATTCAGTACTTC	TRBD2	TRBV13	TRBJ2-4	-
CASSILAGGGNEQFF	TGTGCCAGTAGTATACTAGCGGGAGGGGGGAATGAGCAGTTCTTC	TRBD2	TRBV19	TRBJ2-1	-
CASSYLPGVDEKLFF	TGTGCCAGCAGTTACCTCCCAGGGGTAGATGAAAAACTGTTTTTT	-	TRBV27	TRBJ1-4	-
CASSPSVEGWETQYF	TGTGCCAGCAGTCCTTCGGTAGAAGGGTGGGAGACCCAGTACTTC	-	TRBV6-5	TRBJ2-5	-
CASSPGTSGNIQYF	TGTGCCAGCAGCCCCGGGACTAGCGGGAACATTCAGTACTTC	TRBD2	TRBV9	TRBJ2-4	-
CASSVEGQGTYNEQFF	TGTGCCAGCAGCGTAGAAGGACAGGGGACCTACAATGAGCAGTTCTTC	TRBD1	TRBV9	TRBJ2-1	-
CASSLLITTGSNEQFF	TGTGCCAGCAGTTTACTTATTACTACAGGGTCCAATGAGCAGTTCTTC	-	TRBV27	TRBJ2-1	-
CASSLLGRALNEQFF	TGTGCCAGCAGTTTATTGGGGAGGGCGTTAAATGAGCAGTTCTTC	TRBD2	TRBV28	TRBJ2-1	-
CASSVVPGQGVYTF	TGTGCCAGCAGTGTCGTCCCGGGACAGGGAGTCTACACCTTC	TRBD1	TRBV6-5	TRBJ1-2	once
CASSLGWGVLDGDNEQFF	TGTGCCAGCAGTTTAGGCTGGGGGGTGCTAGACGGGGACAATGAGCAGTTCTTC	-	TRBV28	TRBJ2-1	-
CASSLAAGGSYNEQFF	TGCGCCAGCAGCTTGGCAGCGGGAGGCTCCTACAATGAGCAGTTCTTC	TRBD2	TRBV5-1	TRBJ2-1	-
CASRERSTKREKLFF	TGTGCCAGCAGGGAAAGGTCGACGAAGAGGGAAAAACTGTTTTTT	-	TRBV6-1	TRBJ1-4	-